The 30 T cell receptor beta chains below come from one sample, sequenced in a study of blood T cell repertoires in COVID-19. Libraries were prepared by immunoSEQ multiplex PCR; TCRdb keeps only in-frame clonotypes and omits some of them. Among 310,000 or so clones listed, 87% were seen once. The sample comprised PBMCs or T cells enriched from blood (not recorded which). These receptors were obtained from a woman aged 25 to 45 who had recovered from COVID-19.

V gene TRBV5-6 combines with J gene TRBJ1-2; 12 bases match TRBD1. Germline V lookup: CDR1 SGHDT, CDR2 YYEEEE. This CDR3 has 16 residues. The ends lost 4 bases at V and 5 bases at J; junction bases unmatched: 9. The CDR3 region has the DNA TGTGCCAGCAGCCTCAGCGGGACAGGGGGCTATTATGGCTACACCTTC. Protein sequence: CASSLSGTGGYYGYTF. Based on the CDR3 plus reference TRBV5-6 and TRBJ1-2, the full variable domain is DAGVTQSPTHLIKTRGQQVTLRCSPKSGHDTVSWYQQALGQGPQFIFQYYEEEERQRGNFPDRFSGHQFPNYSSELNVNALLLGDSALYLCASSLSGTGGYYGYTFGSGTRLTVV.

The CDR3 loop reads CASSLSRGDTDTQYF. Here the CDR3 DNA reads TGCGCCAGCAGCTTGTCCCGGGGAGACACAGATACGCAGTATTTT. The rearrangement links TRBV5-1 to TRBJ2-3; D perhaps matches TRBD2 (5 bases). This CDR3 is built from 15 residues. The germline V gene encodes CDR1 SGHRS and CDR2 YFSETQ. Between the trimmed V and J ends, which lost 1 base and 2 bases, there was a span of 11 bases.

The V and J genes are TRBV3-1 (or the pseudogene TRBV3-2) and TRBJ2-1; 14 bases are a match to TRBD2. V gave up 4 bases and J gave up 7 bases; unmatched junction bases: 15. Germline CDR1 reads LGHDT; CDR2 reads YNNKEL (reference sequence). The CDR3 consists of 19 residues. The CDR3 sequence: CASSRPGLAGATSPNEQFF. CDR3 in DNA: TGTGCCAGCAGCCGGCCGGGACTAGCGGGGGCCACCTCGCCGAATGAGCAGTTCTTC.

V is TRBV15 and J is TRBJ2-7; 11 bases are a match to TRBD2. V dropped 3 bases and J dropped 6; count of bases not matched to a gene: 10. The CDR3 has 16 amino acids. Germline values: CDR1 LNHNV, CDR2 YYDKDF (reference sequence). The CDR3: CATSSLRTSGYREQYF. For the CDR3, the DNA is TGTGCCACCAGCAGCCTAAGGACTAGCGGGTACCGCGAGCAGTACTTC.

The chain recombines TRBV5-1 with TRBJ2-2; 7 bases align to TRBD2. This CDR3 spans 13 amino acids. V was clipped by 8 bases and J by 1 base; unmatched bases: 2. Germline V gene sequence: CDR1 SGHRS, CDR2 YFSETQ. The CDR3 protein is CASREGNTGELFF. CDR3 bases: TGCGCCAGTAGGGAGGGGAACACCGGGGAGCTGTTTTTT.

The J gene is TRBJ1-5, the V gene TRBV27; TRBD1 aligns across 8 bases. The CDR3 contains 15 residues. The V and J ends lost 10 bases and 0 bases, in that order; junction bases with no gene match: 8. Germline CDR1 MNHEY, CDR2 SMNVEV (reference sequence). The CDR3, as DNA: TGTGCCACCGGACAGGGTCCCTATAGCAATCAGCCCCAGCATTTT. Its protein is CATGQGPYSNQPQHF.

J is TRBJ1-4 and V is TRBV4-3, with 7 bases that match TRBD1. Germline V gene sequence: CDR1 LGHNA, CDR2 YSLEER. The CDR3 consists of 15 residues. The trim removed 0 bases at V and 6 bases at J, leaving 4 bases unmatched. The CDR3 reads CASSQDKGADEKLFF. CDR3 DNA: TGCGCCAGCAGCCAAGACAAGGGGGCGGATGAAAAACTGTTTTTT.

This clone was found once. The chain recombines TRBV7-2 with TRBJ2-7; possibly TRBD1 for D (5 bases). The CDR3 is 14 residues long. In germline, CDR1 is SGHTA, CDR2 FQGNSA. V lost 5 bases and J 1 base, leaving 12 bases between the germline ends. As DNA, the CDR3 is TGTGCCAGCAGCCCATCGACAGCGTCCTACGAGCAGTACTTC. This gives the protein CASSPSTASYEQYF.

The chain carries TRBV29-1 and TRBJ1-2; a possible D gene is TRBD1 (6 bases). Trimming removed 0 bases from V and 2 bases from J, with 13 bases in between. The CDR3 is 15 amino acids. Germline CDR1 is SQVTM and CDR2 is ANQGSEA. CDR3 region: CSVEDRKTGNYGYTF. The CDR3 DNA sequence: TGCAGCGTTGAAGATCGAAAGACAGGCAACTATGGCTACACCTTC.

The chain carries TRBV25-1 and TRBJ1-2; TRBD1 agrees at 8 bases. CDR1 MGHDK and CDR2 SYGVNS come from the germline V gene. The trim removed 8 bases at V and 4 bases at J, leaving 6 bases unmatched. The CDR3 has 13 amino acids. The CDR3 nucleotides read TGTGCCAGCGGAAGACAGGGGACCTATGGCTACACCTTC. It specifies CASGRQGTYGYTF.

The chain uses TRBV6-5 and TRBJ1-1; TRBD1 aligns across 7 bases. In germline, CDR1 is MNHEY, CDR2 SVGAGI. The CDR3 is 15 residues long. The V and J ends lost 4 bases and 0 bases, in that order; junction bases with no gene match: 5. This CDR3 reads CASSSTGQLNTEAFF. The CDR3 coding sequence is TGTGCCAGCAGTTCCACGGGACAGCTGAACACTGAAGCTTTCTTT.

The J gene is TRBJ1-2, the V gene TRBV27; D unclear. The CDR3 has 14 amino acids. Trimming shortened V by 5 bases and J by 8 bases, and 18 bases separated the two germline ends. Per the germline V gene, CDR1 is MNHEY and CDR2 is SMNVEV (reference sequence). The CDR3 DNA reads TGTGCCAGCAGTGGAGGGAGCCTGAGGAGCGGCTACACCTTC. Translation: CASSGGSLRSGYTF.

The chain links TRBV5-6 to TRBJ2-1; TRBD1 is a possible D gene (6 bases). Between the trimmed V and J ends, which lost 6 bases and 2 bases, there was a span of 12 bases. The germline gives CDR1 SGHDT, CDR2 YYEEEE. This CDR3 has 14 amino acids. The CDR3 is CASNRADPYNEQFF. CDR3 coding DNA: TGTGCCAGCAACAGGGCGGACCCCTACAATGAGCAGTTCTTC.

The CDR3 DNA sequence: TGCGCCAGCAGCCAACCAGGGGGTCGAGGCTACACCTTC. Translated: CASSQPGGRGYTF. V gene TRBV4-1 combines with J gene TRBJ1-2, with TRBD1 identical over 7 bases. The CDR3 runs to 13 residues. Germline values: CDR1 MGHRA, CDR2 YSYEKL. V lost 2 bases and J lost 8; bases outside the gene matches: 5.

V usage is TRBV6-5 and J usage is TRBJ1-2; 7 bases match TRBD1. Trimming removed 5 bases from V and 8 bases from J; junction bases left unmatched: 8. Per the germline V gene, CDR1 is MNHEY and CDR2 is SVGAGI. CDR3 size: 13 residues. As DNA, the CDR3 is TGTGCCAGCAGTACATCGACAGGGCTGGGCTACACCTTC. Translating gives CASSTSTGLGYTF.

The chain recombines TRBV30 with TRBJ1-5; D call uncertain. Trimming removed 1 base at V and 6 bases at J, with 13 bases between. Germline V gives CDR1 GTSNPN, CDR2 SVGIG (reference sequence). This CDR3 contains 14 residues. DNA for the CDR3: TGTGCCTGGAGTGGGCCGAGCCCGGGTCAGCCCCAGCATTTT. This encodes CAWSGPSPGQPQHF.

The chain uses TRBV12-2 and TRBJ1-2; TRBD1 is the table's D call and was not checked against the DNA. TRBV12-2 is an annotated pseudogene. The CDR3 loop spans 15 amino acids. The CDR3 here is CASRSVTGHADGYTF. CDR3 DNA sequence: TGTGCAAGTCGCTCCGTCACGGGACATGCTGATGGCTACACCTTC.

The chain has TRBV5-1 and TRBJ2-5; TRBD1 agrees at 7 bases. J gave up 4 bases and V 0 bases, and 9 bases lay outside the gene matches. The germline CDR1 and CDR2 sequences are SGHRS and YFSETQ. The length of the CDR3 is 16 residues. The DNA for the CDR3 is TGCGCCAGCAGCTTGGAAGGCCAGGGGGTGCGAGAGACCCAGTACTTC. This gives the protein CASSLEGQGVRETQYF.

This clone was found once. The chain employs TRBV7-9 and TRBJ1-1; 8 bases are a match to TRBD1. The germline CDR1 and CDR2 sequences are SEHNR and FQNEAQ (reference sequence). There are 16 residues in the CDR3. The V segment lost 0 bases and the J segment 1 base; nucleotides outside the gene matches: 4. CDR3 amino acids: CASSLAGTGSNTEAFF. As DNA, the CDR3 is TGTGCCAGCAGCTTAGCCGGGACAGGATCGAACACTGAAGCTTTCTTT.

This rearrangement joins TRBV10-3 to TRBJ1-4; D is unresolved. The CDR3 length is 14 residues. Between the trimmed V and J ends, which lost 8 bases and 8 bases, there was a span of 18 bases. Per germline, CDR1 ENHRY and CDR2 SYGVKD. CDR3 loop: CAIARGNQGEKLFF. In nucleotides, the CDR3 is TGTGCCATCGCAAGAGGGAATCAAGGGGAAAAACTGTTTTTT.

The chain uses TRBV27 and TRBJ1-1; D uncertain. CDR1 is MNHEY, CDR2 SMNVEV, per germline (reference sequence). The ends were cut back, 0 bases at V and 0 bases at J, with 11 bases in the middle. CDR3 length equals 16 residues. The CDR3 DNA reads TGTGCCAGCAGTTTATCGCTGGCCTCCATGAACACTGAAGCTTTCTTT. This gives the protein CASSLSLASMNTEAFF.

The J gene is TRBJ2-7, the V gene TRBV5-6; 8 positions match TRBD1. From germline, CDR1 is SGHDT and CDR2 YYEEEE. This CDR3 contains 14 residues. Trimming took 4 bases from V and 3 from J; bases not matched to a gene: 6. Here the CDR3 reads CASSPTGQDYEQYF. DNA of the CDR3: TGTGCCAGCAGCCCGACGGGACAGGACTACGAGCAGTACTTC.

The genes are TRBV6-1 and TRBJ1-5; D is uncertain. This CDR3 is built from 14 residues. Trimming left V 1 base short and J 7 bases short, with 11 bases between. Germline V lookup: CDR1 MNHNS, CDR2 SASEGT. The CDR3 nucleotides read TGTGCCAGCAGTGAAGGGCCTAGTAGCCAGCCCCAGCATTTT. Its protein product is CASSEGPSSQPQHF.

The rearrangement uses TRBV28 and TRBJ2-5; D call uncertain. Trimming cost V 1 base and J 1 base, with 13 bases left between them. CDR1 is MDHEN, CDR2 SYDVKM, per germline. The CDR3 extends over 16 amino acids. The CDR3 region has the DNA TGTGCCAGCAGTTTATCGCCCGCCCACATCCAAGAGACCCAGTACTTC. Translated: CASSLSPAHIQETQYF.

The chain couples TRBV6-1 to TRBJ2-2, with 7 nucleotides matching TRBD1. The germline V gene encodes CDR1 MNHNS and CDR2 SASEGT. The CDR3 runs to 19 residues. Losses at the gene ends were 4 bases for V and 0 bases for J; bases not matched to a gene: 14. CDR3 sequence reads: CASSATLGAGQANTGELFF. The CDR3 bases are TGTGCCAGCAGTGCTACCCTGGGAGCTGGACAGGCGAACACCGGGGAGCTGTTTTTT.

A single count supports this clone. This chain links TRBV11-2 with TRBJ2-3, with 9 bases identical to TRBD2. Germline CDR1 SGHAT, CDR2 FQNNGV. V was clipped by 5 bases and J by 9 bases; unmatched bases: 6. The CDR3 is made up of 13 amino acids. The CDR3: CASSPSGGRTQYF. The CDR3 DNA follows: TGTGCCAGCAGCCCGAGCGGGGGGCGAACGCAGTATTTT.

In DNA form, the CDR3 reads TGTGCCAGCAGCCATGACAGCTACAATCAGCCCCAGCATTTT. Residues: CASSHDSYNQPQHF. The chain recombines TRBV7-9 with TRBJ1-5; D possibly corresponds to TRBD1 (5 bases). The CDR3 has 14 amino acids. CDR1 and CDR2 (germline): SEHNR, FQNEAQ (reference sequence). With 5 bases removed from V and 3 bases from J, the gap between germline ends came to 11 bases.

The J gene is TRBJ1-3, the V gene TRBV21-1. TRBV21-1 is listed as a pseudogene. CDR3 length: 17 residues. For the CDR3, the DNA is TGTGCCAGATGCCGGTTGGGAGGCCGGCTTATTGGAAACACCATATATTTT. Translated, it gives CARCRLGGRLIGNTIYF.

In its sample, this clone was seen a few times. The chain links TRBV11-2 to TRBJ1-6; D is unresolved. The CDR3 sequence is 16 residues long. The germline gives CDR1 SGHAT, CDR2 FQNNGV. Trimming took off 4 bases at V and 7 bases at J, with 17 bases between the two ends. This chain's CDR3 is CASSSTLGRKNSPLHF. The CDR3 DNA follows: TGTGCCAGCAGCTCGACACTAGGACGGAAAAATTCACCCCTCCACTTT. Full variable domain (remainder filled in from reference TRBV11-2 and TRBJ1-6): EAGVAQSPRYKIIEKRQSVAFWCNPISGHATLYWYQQILGQGPKLLIQFQNNGVVDDSQLPKDRFSAERLKGVDSTLKIQPAKLEDSAVYLCASSSTLGRKNSPLHFGNGTRLTVT.

The V gene is TRBV5-1, the J gene TRBJ1-2; 7 bases are shared with TRBD1. V lost 5 bases and J lost 8; bases outside the gene matches: 12. From germline, CDR1 is SGHRS and CDR2 YFSETQ. The CDR3 length is 14 residues. The CDR3 DNA is TGCGCCAGCAGACCCGACAGGGAAGGAGGAGGCTACACCTTC. It specifies CASRPDREGGGYTF.